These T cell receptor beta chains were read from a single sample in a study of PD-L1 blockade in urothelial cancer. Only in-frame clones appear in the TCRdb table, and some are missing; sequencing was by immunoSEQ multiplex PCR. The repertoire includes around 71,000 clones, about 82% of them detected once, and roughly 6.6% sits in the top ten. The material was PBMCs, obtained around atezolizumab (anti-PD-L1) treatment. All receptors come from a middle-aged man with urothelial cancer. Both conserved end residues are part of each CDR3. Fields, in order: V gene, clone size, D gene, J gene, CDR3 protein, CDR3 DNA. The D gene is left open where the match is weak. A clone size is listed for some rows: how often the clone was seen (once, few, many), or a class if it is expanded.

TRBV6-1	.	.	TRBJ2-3	CASTDRTRTDTQYF	TGTGCCAGCACCGACAGAACACGCACAGATACGCAGTATTTT
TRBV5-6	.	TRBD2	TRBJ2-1	CASSLGGRAGNEQFF	TGTGCCAGCAGCTTGGGCGGGAGGGCCGGTAATGAGCAGTTCTTC
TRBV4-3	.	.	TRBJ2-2	CASSQASVANTGELFF	TGCGCCAGCAGCCAAGCTAGCGTTGCGAACACCGGGGAGCTGTTTTTT
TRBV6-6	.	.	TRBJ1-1	CASSDSRGAGTEAFF	TGTGCCAGCAGCGATTCCCGCGGGGCGGGCACTGAAGCTTTCTTT
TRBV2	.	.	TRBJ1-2	CASKRLDSDYGYTF	TGTGCCAGTAAGCGGCTAGACTCGGACTATGGCTACACCTTC
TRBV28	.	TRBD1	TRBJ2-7	CASSLRDRDYEQYF	TGTGCCAGCAGCCTCCGGGACAGAGACTACGAGCAGTACTTC
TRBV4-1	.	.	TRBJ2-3	CASSQAAGDTQYF	TGCGCCAGCAGCCAAGCGGCAGGGGACACGCAGTATTTT
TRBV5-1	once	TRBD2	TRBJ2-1	CASSLTAGALYEQFF	TGCGCCAGCAGCTTGACAGCGGGAGCGCTCTATGAGCAGTTCTTC
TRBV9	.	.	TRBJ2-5	CASSPRTGGETQYF	TGTGCCAGCAGCCCCCGGACAGGAGGGGAGACCCAGTACTTC
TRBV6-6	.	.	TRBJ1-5	CASRGRWDQPQHF	TGTGCCAGCAGGGGGAGGTGGGATCAGCCCCAGCATTTT
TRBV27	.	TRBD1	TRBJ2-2	CASSDRGYTGELFF	TGTGCCAGCTCGGACAGGGGGTACACCGGGGAGCTGTTTTTT